The entry below describes one TCR beta chain. Its antigen remains unknown. This sample is part of a study of beta chain features in type 1 diabetes. On the study more broadly: Examination covered around 110 million sorted cells spanning all samples. General observations from the study: Insertion counts at VDJ junctions were lower in type 1 diabetes patients, who also showed more deletions there. All four CD4+ subsets of Type 1 diabetes patients contained TCRB CDR3s that were moderately but significantly shorter.

The germline V gene has CDR1 SGHAT and CDR2 FQNNGV. The length of the CDR3 is 14 residues. V was clipped by 4 bases and J by 1 base, with 10 bases between them. Averaging approximately 120 mL, one heparinised blood draw was given by each donor. Purity of each sorted population was above 98%. Every bit of the isolated RNA underwent reverse transcription, so sequencing read expressed TCRB transcripts. Produced via immunoSEQ multiplex PCR; TCRdb's table is partial and in-frame only. Of under 300,000 clones in the sample, around 25% were seen once. The chain has TRBV11-2 and TRBJ2-5; possibly TRBD2 for D (6 bases). Material for sequencing was naive CD4+ T cells from blood. The source of this sequence is a woman under 40 with type 1 diabetes. The CDR3 nucleotides are TGTGCCAGCAGCTCGCGCGGGGCCCAAGAGACCCAGTACTTC. It yields the protein CASSSRGAQETQYF.